The entry that follows covers one T cell receptor (beta chain) sequence. Under the authors' procedure: Nucleated cell counts were estimated from reference gene primer amplification. Method: immunoSEQ multiplex PCR; TCRdb's copy keeps in-frame clones and lacks some. V and J calls and clone size are given by that table; D and trimming were obtained from the DNA. In the table there are over 140,000 clones, over 65% of which are singletons. This specimen comes from a study of blood T cell repertoires in COVID-19. Across the whole study: Sites across the United States, Italy and Spain contributed samples from acute and convalescent COVID-19. Nucleic acid was either cDNA or gDNA, and it came from T cells, B-cell-depleted T cells, or PBMCs.

This CDR3 is 16 amino acids long. Germline V CDR1 and CDR2: LNHDA, SQIVND (reference sequence). V dropped 10 bases and J dropped 4; count of bases not matched to a gene: 17. The chain carries TRBV19 and TRBJ1-2; 8 bases fit TRBD1. The receptor was derived from a woman of 80 years or more with active or convalescent COVID-19. The source material was peripheral blood. The CDR3 loop reads CATSPPGQARLYGYTF. The CDR3 coding sequence is TGTGCCACCTCCCCTCCGGGACAGGCCAGACTCTATGGCTACACCTTC.